The rows below give T cell receptor beta chains drawn from one sample of a study of blood T cell repertoires in COVID-19. TCRdb's table, derived via immunoSEQ multiplex PCR, lists solely in-frame clones and lacks some. In the table there are hundreds of thousands of clones, about 87% of which are singletons. The sample was PBMCs or T cells enriched from blood (not recorded which). The source of these receptors is a woman between 50 and 59 years old who had recovered from COVID-19. Each CDR3 is given with its conserved first and last residue. Fields, in order: CDR3 DNA, CDR3 protein, clone size, J gene, V gene, D gene. A D gene is named only where the DNA matches it firmly. Rows may omit the clone size; those that give it use once, few, many or a size class.

CDR3nt: TGTGCCAGCAGTCGGGACTGGAGGAGACTAGCGGGAGGACATAAGGAGACCCAGTACTTC; CDR3aa: CASSRDWRRLAGGHKETQYF; abundance: once; j_gene: TRBJ2-5; v_gene: TRBV28; d_gene: TRBD2
CDR3nt: TGTGCCAGCAGCCAAGCCGGGACGGCGGGAGGATTCACAGATACGCAGTATTTT; CDR3aa: CASSQAGTAGGFTDTQYF; abundance: NA; j_gene: TRBJ2-3; v_gene: TRBV4-2; d_gene: TRBD2
CDR3nt: TGTGCCAGCAGTTACGTCGGGGGTGAAGCTTTCTTT; CDR3aa: CASSYVGGEAFF; abundance: NA; j_gene: TRBJ1-1; v_gene: TRBV6-5; d_gene: NA
CDR3nt: TGTGCCAGCAGCTTCCAAGAGAGTTCACCCCTCCACTTT; CDR3aa: CASSFQESSPLHF; abundance: NA; j_gene: TRBJ1-6; v_gene: TRBV7-9; d_gene: NA
CDR3nt: TGTGCCAGCTCAGGGGGCACAGGGAGTAATCAGCCCCAGCATTTT; CDR3aa: CASSGGTGSNQPQHF; abundance: NA; j_gene: TRBJ1-5; v_gene: TRBV18; d_gene: NA
CDR3nt: TGTGCCAGCAGCTCCCGACTGGGAGGCCATGGCTACACCTTC; CDR3aa: CASSSRLGGHGYTF; abundance: NA; j_gene: TRBJ1-2; v_gene: TRBV9; d_gene: NA
CDR3nt: TGCGCCAGCAGCTTCACTAGCGGGAGCACAAATGAGCAGTTCTTC; CDR3aa: CASSFTSGSTNEQFF; abundance: NA; j_gene: TRBJ2-1; v_gene: TRBV5-1; d_gene: TRBD2
CDR3nt: TGTGCCAGCAGCCCTACAGGGGCGGGCAACACCATATATTTT; CDR3aa: CASSPTGAGNTIYF; abundance: NA; j_gene: TRBJ1-3; v_gene: TRBV5-6; d_gene: TRBD1
CDR3nt: TGTGCCAGCAGTCCCGCCCTAGCGGGGAGCTCCTACGAGCAGTACTTC; CDR3aa: CASSPALAGSSYEQYF; abundance: once; j_gene: TRBJ2-7; v_gene: TRBV27; d_gene: TRBD2
CDR3nt: TGTGCCAGCAGCCGGGACTATCAAGAGACCCAGTACTTC; CDR3aa: CASSRDYQETQYF; abundance: NA; j_gene: TRBJ2-5; v_gene: TRBV7-2; d_gene: TRBD2
CDR3nt: TGTGCCATCAGTGAGTCGAGGGGGACAGACTATGGCTACACCTTC; CDR3aa: CAISESRGTDYGYTF; abundance: NA; j_gene: TRBJ1-2; v_gene: TRBV10-3; d_gene: TRBD1
CDR3nt: TGTGCCAGCAGCGATGTCAGGTGGCAGAACACTGAAGCTTTCTTT; CDR3aa: CASSDVRWQNTEAFF; abundance: NA; j_gene: TRBJ1-1; v_gene: TRBV5-5; d_gene: NA
CDR3nt: TGTGCCAGCAGTTCGTCCAGGAATGAAAAACTGTTTTTT; CDR3aa: CASSSSRNEKLFF; abundance: NA; j_gene: TRBJ1-4; v_gene: TRBV28; d_gene: NA
CDR3nt: TGTGCCAGCAGTTACGGAGGAAGCAGCTCCTACAATGAGCAGTTCTTC; CDR3aa: CASSYGGSSSYNEQFF; abundance: few; j_gene: TRBJ2-1; v_gene: TRBV6-5; d_gene: NA
CDR3nt: TGTGCCAGTACCCTGGCCACGGAGTCGACCGGGGAGCTGTTTTTT; CDR3aa: CASTLATESTGELFF; abundance: NA; j_gene: TRBJ2-2; v_gene: TRBV19; d_gene: NA